This is a list of T cell receptor beta chains from one sample in a study of CD8 T cells in ankylosing spondylitis. TCRdb used MiXCR to reprocess the 5' RACE reads, holding one entry per CDR3 protein. The profile shows 250,000 or so distinct CDR3 sequences, about 10% of them singletons. Sequencing was carried out using blood, either unsorted or a sorted T cell fraction (not recorded which). The receptors originated from a male donor with ankylosing spondylitis or in good health (not recorded which). CDR3s include the opening cysteine and the closing phenylalanine or tryptophan.

V	J	CDR3
TRBV12-3/TRBV12-4	TRBJ1-2	CASSGPGQGTNYGYTF
TRBV6-5	TRBJ2-7	CASSSSGRGSEQYF
TRBV6-5	TRBJ1-1	CASSYSRSSRAEAFF
TRBV20-1	TRBJ1-2	CSASPFSGRLYGYTF
TRBV12-3/TRBV12-4	TRBJ2-1	CASSFTLAEQFF
TRBV20-1	TRBJ2-1	CSAMGSPLSSYNEQFF
TRBV5-1	TRBJ2-5	CASSLVVATEKIETQYF
TRBV29-1	TRBJ2-1	CSVRRGGYNEQFF
TRBV9	TRBJ2-5	CASSVGGGVQETQYF
TRBV15	TRBJ2-3	CATSRERAPHTQYF
TRBV5-1	TRBJ2-2	CASSFRDRVNTGELFF
TRBV5-1	TRBJ2-7	CASSLGQKPYEQYF
TRBV7-2	TRBJ1-5	CASSPFNGLGQPQHF
TRBV2	TRBJ1-2	CASRELVSGGYTF
TRBV5-1	TRBJ2-7	CASSLAQGAYEQYF
TRBV5-1	TRBJ2-1	CASSCRGSSYNEQFF
TRBV5-6	TRBJ1-6	CASSLERFKNSPLHF